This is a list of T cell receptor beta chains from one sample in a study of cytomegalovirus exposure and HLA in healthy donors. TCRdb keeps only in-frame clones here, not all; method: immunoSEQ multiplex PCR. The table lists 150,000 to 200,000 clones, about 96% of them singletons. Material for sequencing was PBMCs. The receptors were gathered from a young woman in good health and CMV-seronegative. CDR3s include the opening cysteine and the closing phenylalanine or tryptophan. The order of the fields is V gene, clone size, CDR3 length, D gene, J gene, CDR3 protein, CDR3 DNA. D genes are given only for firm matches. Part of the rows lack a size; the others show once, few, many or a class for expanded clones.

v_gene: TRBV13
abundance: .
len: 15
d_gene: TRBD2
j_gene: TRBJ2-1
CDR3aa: CASSFLPSGGNEQFF
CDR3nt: TGTGCCAGCAGCTTCCTCCCTAGCGGGGGCAATGAGCAGTTCTTC

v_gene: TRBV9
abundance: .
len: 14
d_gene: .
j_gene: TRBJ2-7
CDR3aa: CASSVSSLANEQYF
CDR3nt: TGTGCCAGCAGCGTCTCCAGCCTAGCAAACGAGCAGTACTTC

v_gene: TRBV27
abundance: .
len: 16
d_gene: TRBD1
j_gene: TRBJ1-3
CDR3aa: CASRSTGRRSGNTIYF
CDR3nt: TGTGCCAGCCGTTCGACAGGGAGGAGGTCTGGAAACACCATATATTTT

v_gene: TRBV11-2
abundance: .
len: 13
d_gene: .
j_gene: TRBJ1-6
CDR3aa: CASREDHNSPLHF
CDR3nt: TGTGCCAGCAGGGAGGATCATAATTCACCCCTCCACTTT

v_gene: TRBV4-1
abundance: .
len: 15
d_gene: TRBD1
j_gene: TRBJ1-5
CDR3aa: CASSRETGGNQPQHF
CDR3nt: TGCGCCAGCAGCCGGGAGACAGGGGGCAATCAGCCCCAGCATTTT

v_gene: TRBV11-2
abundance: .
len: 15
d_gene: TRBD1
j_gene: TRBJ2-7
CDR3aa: CASRYGTGVSYEQYF
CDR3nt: TGTGCCAGCAGATACGGGACAGGAGTCTCCTACGAGCAGTACTTC

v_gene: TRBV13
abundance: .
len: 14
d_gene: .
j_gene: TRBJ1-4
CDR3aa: CASSKVSEGGKLFF
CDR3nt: TGTGCCAGCAGCAAGGTATCCGAAGGGGGAAAACTGTTTTTT

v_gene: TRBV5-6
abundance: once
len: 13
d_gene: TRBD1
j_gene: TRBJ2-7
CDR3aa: CASSRDRAYEQYF
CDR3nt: TGTGCCAGCAGCCGGGACAGGGCCTACGAGCAGTACTTC

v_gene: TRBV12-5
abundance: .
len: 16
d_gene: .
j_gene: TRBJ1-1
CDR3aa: CASGWAPGGGVTEAFF
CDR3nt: TGTGCTAGTGGTTGGGCGCCTGGGGGGGGAGTCACTGAAGCTTTCTTT

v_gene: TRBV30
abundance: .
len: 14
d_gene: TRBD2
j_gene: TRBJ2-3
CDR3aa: CAWSRGVSSDTQYF
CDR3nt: TGTGCCTGGAGTCGGGGGGTTAGTTCCGATACGCAGTATTTT

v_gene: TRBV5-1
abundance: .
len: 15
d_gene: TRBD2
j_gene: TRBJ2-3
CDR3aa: CASSHGTSGQSTQYF
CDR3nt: TGCGCCAGCAGCCACGGGACTAGCGGACAATCTACGCAGTATTTT

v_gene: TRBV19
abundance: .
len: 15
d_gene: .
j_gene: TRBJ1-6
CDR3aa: CASTEGAGYNSPLHF
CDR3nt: TGTGCCAGTACCGAAGGGGCAGGGTACAATTCACCCCTCCACTTT

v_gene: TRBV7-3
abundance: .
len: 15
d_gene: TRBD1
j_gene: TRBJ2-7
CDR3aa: CASSSQGTNRNEQYF
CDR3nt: TGTGCCAGCAGTTCACAGGGGACAAATCGTAACGAGCAGTACTTC

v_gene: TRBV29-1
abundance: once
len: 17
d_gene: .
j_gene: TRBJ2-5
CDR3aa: CSASRLAVRGFGETQYF
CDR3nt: TGCAGCGCCTCCCGTTTAGCGGTTCGGGGGTTTGGCGAGACCCAGTACTTC

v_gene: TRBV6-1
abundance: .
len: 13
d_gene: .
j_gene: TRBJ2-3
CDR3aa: CASRHSSTDTQYF
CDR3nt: TGTGCCAGCAGACACAGCAGCACAGATACGCAGTATTTT

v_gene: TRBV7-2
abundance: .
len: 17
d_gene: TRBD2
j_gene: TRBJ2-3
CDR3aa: CASSSNRLASSTDTQYF
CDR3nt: TGTGCCAGCAGCTCCAATCGACTAGCGAGTAGCACAGATACGCAGTATTTT

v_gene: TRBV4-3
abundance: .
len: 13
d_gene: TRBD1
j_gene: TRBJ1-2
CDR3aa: CASSQAGGGDYTF
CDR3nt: TGCGCCAGCAGCCAAGCGGGAGGGGGCGACTACACCTTC

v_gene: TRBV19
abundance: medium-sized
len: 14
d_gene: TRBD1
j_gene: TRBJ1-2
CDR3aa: CASSPGGGTYGYTF
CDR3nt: TGTGCCAGTAGCCCCGGAGGGGGCACCTATGGCTACACCTTC

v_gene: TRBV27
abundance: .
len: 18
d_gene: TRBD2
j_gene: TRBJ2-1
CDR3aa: CASSLRQGGLADYNEQFF
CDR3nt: TGTGCCAGCAGTTTACGGCAGGGTGGACTAGCGGACTACAATGAGCAGTTCTTC

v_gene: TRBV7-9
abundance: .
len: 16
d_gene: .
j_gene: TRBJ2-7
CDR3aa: CASSGGAGQVSYEQYF
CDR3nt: TGTGCCAGCAGCGGAGGAGCGGGACAGGTCTCCTACGAGCAGTACTTC

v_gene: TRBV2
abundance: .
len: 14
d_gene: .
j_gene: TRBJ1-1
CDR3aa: CASRAGWSNTEAFF
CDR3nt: TGTGCCAGCAGGGCAGGGTGGTCGAACACTGAAGCTTTCTTT

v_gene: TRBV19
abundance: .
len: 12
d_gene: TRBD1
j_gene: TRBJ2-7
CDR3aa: CASSGQGYEQYF
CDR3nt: TGTGCCAGTTCGGGACAGGGGTACGAGCAGTACTTC

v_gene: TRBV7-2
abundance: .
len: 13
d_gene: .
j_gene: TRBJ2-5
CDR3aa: CASSLDYQETQYF
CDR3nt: TGTGCCAGCAGCTTAGACTACCAAGAGACCCAGTACTTC

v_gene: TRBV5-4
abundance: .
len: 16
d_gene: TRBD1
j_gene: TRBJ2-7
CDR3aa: CASSLAGQGLLDEQYF
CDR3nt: TGTGCCAGCAGCTTGGCGGGACAGGGGCTTTTGGACGAGCAGTACTTC

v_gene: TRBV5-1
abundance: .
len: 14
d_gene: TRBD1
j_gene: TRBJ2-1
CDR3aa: CASRTGHFYNEQFF
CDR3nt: TGCGCCAGCCGGACAGGCCACTTCTACAATGAGCAGTTCTTC

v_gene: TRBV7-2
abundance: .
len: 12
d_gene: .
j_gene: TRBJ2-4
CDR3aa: CASSLAVDIQYF
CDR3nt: TGTGCCAGCAGCTTAGCGGTAGACATTCAGTACTTC

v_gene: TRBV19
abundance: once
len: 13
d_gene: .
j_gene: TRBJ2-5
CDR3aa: CASSAGSKETQYF
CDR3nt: TGTGCCAGTAGTGCAGGTTCTAAAGAGACCCAGTACTTC

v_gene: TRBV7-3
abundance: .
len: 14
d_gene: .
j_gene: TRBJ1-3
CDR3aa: CASSLTNRGNTIYF
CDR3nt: TGTGCCAGCAGCTTAACTAACAGGGGAAACACCATATATTTT

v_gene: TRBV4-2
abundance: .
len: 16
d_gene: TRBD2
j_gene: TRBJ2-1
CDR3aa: CASSQVSGGSYNEQFF
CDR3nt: TGTGCCAGCAGCCAAGTTAGCGGGGGGTCCTACAATGAGCAGTTCTTC

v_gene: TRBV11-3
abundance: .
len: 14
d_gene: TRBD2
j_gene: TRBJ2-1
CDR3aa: CASSPAAGANEQFF
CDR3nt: TGTGCCAGCAGCCCCGCAGCGGGGGCTAATGAGCAGTTCTTC

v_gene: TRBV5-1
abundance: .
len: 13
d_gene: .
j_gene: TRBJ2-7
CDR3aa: CASSPGQTYEQYF
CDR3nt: TGCGCCAGCAGCCCGGGACAAACCTACGAGCAGTACTTC

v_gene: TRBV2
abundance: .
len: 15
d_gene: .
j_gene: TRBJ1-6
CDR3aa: CASRTVSSYNSPLHF
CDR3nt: TGTGCCAGCAGGACAGTGAGCTCCTATAATTCACCCCTCCACTTT

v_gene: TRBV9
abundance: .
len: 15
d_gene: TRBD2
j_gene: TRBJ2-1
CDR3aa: CASSESGGASNEQFF
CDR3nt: TGTGCCAGCAGCGAGAGCGGGGGGGCCTCCAATGAGCAGTTCTTC

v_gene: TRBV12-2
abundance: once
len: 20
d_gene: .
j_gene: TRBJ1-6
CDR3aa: CASRLTGQGEPSTDNSPLHF
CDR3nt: TGTGCAAGTCGCTTAACGGGACAGGGCGAGCCTTCCACGGATAATTCACCCCTCCACTTT

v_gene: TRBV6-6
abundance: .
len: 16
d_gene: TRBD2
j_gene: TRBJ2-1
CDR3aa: CASSQRGTSGNNEQFF
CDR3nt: TGTGCCAGCAGTCAAAGAGGGACTAGCGGAAACAATGAGCAGTTCTTC

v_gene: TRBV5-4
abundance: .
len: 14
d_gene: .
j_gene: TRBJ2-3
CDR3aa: CASSFGQSTDTQYF
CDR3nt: TGTGCCAGCAGCTTCGGTCAATCCACAGATACGCAGTATTTT

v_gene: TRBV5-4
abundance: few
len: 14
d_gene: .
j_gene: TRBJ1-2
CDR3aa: CASSGVSTGYGYTF
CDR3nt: TGTGCCAGCAGCGGGGTGAGCACGGGGTATGGCTACACCTTC

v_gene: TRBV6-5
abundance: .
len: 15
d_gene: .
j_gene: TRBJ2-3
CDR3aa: CASSYGASVADTQYF
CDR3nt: TGTGCCAGCAGTTACGGGGCTAGCGTGGCAGATACGCAGTATTTT

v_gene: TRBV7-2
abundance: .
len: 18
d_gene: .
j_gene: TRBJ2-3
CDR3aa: CASSFDPRVGSSTDTQYF
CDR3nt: TGTGCCAGCAGCTTCGATCCCCGGGTGGGTTCCAGCACAGATACGCAGTATTTT

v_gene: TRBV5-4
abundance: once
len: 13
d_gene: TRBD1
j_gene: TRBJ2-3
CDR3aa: CASRPDRGDTQYF
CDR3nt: TGTGCCAGCAGACCCGACAGGGGGGATACGCAGTATTTT

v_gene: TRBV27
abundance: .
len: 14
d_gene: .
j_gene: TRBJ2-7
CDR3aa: CASRLSGGPSEQYF
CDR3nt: TGTGCCAGCAGACTATCAGGGGGGCCCTCAGAGCAGTACTTC

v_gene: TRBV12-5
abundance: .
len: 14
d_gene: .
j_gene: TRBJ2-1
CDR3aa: CASGLGTISNEQFF
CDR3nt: TGTGCTAGTGGTTTGGGGACTATCTCCAATGAGCAGTTCTTC

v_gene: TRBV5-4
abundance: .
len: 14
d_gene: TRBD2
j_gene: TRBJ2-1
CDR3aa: CASSTSGGRGEQFF
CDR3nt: TGTGCCAGCAGCACATCGGGGGGGCGCGGTGAGCAGTTCTTC

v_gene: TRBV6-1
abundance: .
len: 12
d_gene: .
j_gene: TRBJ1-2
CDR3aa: CASSGVNYGYTF
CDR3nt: TGTGCCAGCAGTGGTGTAAACTATGGCTACACCTTC

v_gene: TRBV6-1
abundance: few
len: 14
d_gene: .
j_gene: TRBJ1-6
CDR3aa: CASSESQGFAPLHF
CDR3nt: TGTGCCAGCAGTGAAAGTCAGGGCTTTGCACCCCTCCACTTT

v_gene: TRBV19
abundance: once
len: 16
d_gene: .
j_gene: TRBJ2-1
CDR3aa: CASSIDRAGPYNEQFF
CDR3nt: TGTGCCAGTAGTATAGATAGGGCAGGGCCCTACAATGAGCAGTTCTTC

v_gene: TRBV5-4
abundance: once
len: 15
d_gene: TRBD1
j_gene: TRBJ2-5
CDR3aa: CASSLMGPGGETQYF
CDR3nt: TGTGCCAGCAGCTTGATGGGCCCAGGGGGTGAGACCCAGTACTTC

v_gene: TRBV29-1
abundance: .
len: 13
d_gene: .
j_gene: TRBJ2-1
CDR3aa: CSVGGRAHNEQFF
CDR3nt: TGCAGCGTTGGTGGGCGGGCCCACAATGAGCAGTTCTTC

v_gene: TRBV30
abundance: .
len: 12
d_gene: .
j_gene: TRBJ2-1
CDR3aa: CAMRRSYNEQFF
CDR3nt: TGTGCCATGAGGCGCTCCTACAATGAGCAGTTCTTC

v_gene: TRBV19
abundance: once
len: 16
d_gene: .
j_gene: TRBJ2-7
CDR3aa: CASKGWGIDRTYEQYF
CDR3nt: TGTGCCAGTAAAGGGTGGGGTATCGACAGGACCTACGAGCAGTACTTC